The 7 T cell receptor beta chains below all came from one sample that was sequenced in a study of T cells in Graves' hyperthyroidism and ophthalmopathy. From RNA transcripts, TCR beta CDR3 regions were amplified. When the TCR CDR3 underwent first-round RT-PCR, the HTBI primer set was used. One entry per CDR3 protein, called by TCRdb with MiXCR from the multiplex PCR reads. The table lists about 350,000 distinct CDR3 sequences, approximately 14% of them singletons, with 20% to 25% in the top ten. The sequencing sample was made of blood. All receptors come from a young woman with Graves' hyperthyroidism.

This clonotype occurred many times. V gene TRBV12-3 or TRBV12-4 combines with J gene TRBJ2-7; possibly TRBD2 for D (6 bases). The CDR3 covers 15 residues. With 5 bases removed from V and 5 bases from J, the gap between germline ends came to 19 bases. CDR3 sequence (DNA): TGTGCCAGCAGTCTATCCGGGGGACGGCGGGACGAGCAGTACTTC. Its translation: CASSLSGGRRDEQYF.

This clonotype was detected many times. V usage is TRBV20-1 and J usage is TRBJ2-3; 8 nucleotides agree with TRBD2. The CDR3 extends over 15 amino acids. Per germline, CDR1 DFQATT and CDR2 SNEGSKA (reference sequence). V dropped 3 bases and J dropped 2; count of bases not matched to a gene: 7. The CDR3 nucleotides are TGCAGTGCTAGCGTGGCGGGAGGCGTCACAGATACGCAGTATTTT. Amino acid sequence: CSASVAGGVTDTQYF.

The V and J genes are TRBV6-2 or TRBV6-3 and TRBJ1-6; D unresolved. V dropped 8 bases and J dropped 7 bases, with 6 bases sitting between them. The length of the CDR3 is 11 residues. The germline CDR1 and CDR2 sequences are MNHEY and SVGEGT. For the CDR3, the DNA is TGTGCCAGCGCCGGGAATTCACCCCTCCACTTT. Amino acid sequence: CASAGNSPLHF.

The table lists this clonotype with many counts. The rearrangement joins TRBV11-3 to TRBJ2-1; 7 bases are shared with TRBD2. Germline V CDR1 and CDR2: SGHNT, YENEEA. The junction had 5 bases not matched to a gene; V was cut back by 1 base and J by 2 bases. The CDR3 extends over 16 amino acids. CDR3 sequence: CASSLVGGVTYNEQFF. CDR3 bases: TGTGCCAGCAGCTTAGTGGGGGGGGTTACCTACAATGAGCAGTTCTTC. Using reference TRBV11-3 and TRBJ2-1 for the parts outside the CDR3, the full variable domain is EAGVVQSPRYKIIEKKQPVAFWCNPISGHNTLYWYLQNLGQGPELLIRYENEEAVDDSQLPKDRFSAERLKGVDSTLKIQPAELGDSAVYLCASSLVGGVTYNEQFFGPGTRLTVL.

This chain uses TRBV28 with TRBJ2-1, with D maybe TRBD2 (5 bases). Germline V gene lookup returns CDR1 MDHEN and CDR2 SYDVKM. The ends were cut back, 5 bases at V and 0 bases at J, with 14 bases in the middle. This CDR3 spans 16 amino acids. The CDR3 DNA follows: TGTGCCAGCAGTCCCCCGGGGATCAGCTCCTACAATGAGCAGTTCTTC. It translates to CASSPPGISSYNEQFF.

This clonotype is a singleton in its sample. A much larger clone differs by one base, so this may be a read error. V is TRBV5-1 and J is TRBJ2-1; 9 nucleotides match TRBD1. The CDR3 is 13 amino acids. Germline CDR1 reads SGHRS; CDR2 reads YFSETQ. CDR3 DNA sequence: TGCGCCAGCAGCTGGGACAGGGAAAATGAGCAGCTCTTC. This translates into CASSWDRENEQLF.

Note on this clonotype: The junction does not match germline at one end; this may be a read error. The chain joins TRBV28 to TRBJ2-4; either TRBD1 or TRBD2 may supply D (5 bases each). The CDR3 length is 15 residues. Germline values: CDR1 MDHEN, CDR2 SYDVKM. CDR3 DNA sequence: TGTGCCAGCAGGGCAGGGAAGGGAGCCAAAAACATTCAGCACTTC. This translates into CASRAGKGAKNIQHF.